These 7 T cell receptor beta chains originate from one sample sequenced in a study of blood T cell repertoires in COVID-19. The protocol was immunoSEQ multiplex PCR, while the TCRdb copy is restricted to in-frame clones and leaves out a portion. This table has 250,000 to 350,000 clones, 80% to 95% appearing once. The source material was PBMCs or T cells enriched from blood (not recorded which). Every receptor here comes from a woman aged 25 to 39 who had recovered from COVID-19.

This clone was picked up one time. Other DNA variants within this sample encode the same CDR3. The rearrangement joins TRBV10-3 to TRBJ2-7, with 7 bases that match TRBD2. Germline V CDR1 and CDR2: ENHRY, SYGVKD. The V and J ends lost 4 bases and 3 bases, in that order; junction bases with no gene match: 6. The CDR3 sequence is 14 residues long. Here the CDR3 DNA reads TGTGCCATCAGTGTTGGCGGGAGTAACTACGAGCAGTACTTC. This sequence encodes CAISVGGSNYEQYF.

The V call is TRBV5-1, the J call TRBJ2-3, with TRBD1 matching over 7 bases. CDR1 and CDR2 (germline): SGHRS, YFSETQ. Trimming removed 1 base from V and 3 bases from J; junction bases left unmatched: 8. The CDR3 covers 16 residues. The CDR3 spells CASSLREGAATDTQYF. The CDR3 nucleotides read TGCGCCAGCAGCTTGAGAGAGGGGGCTGCGACAGATACGCAGTATTTT.

This chain links TRBV10-3 with TRBJ2-7; TRBD1 agrees at 11 bases. This CDR3 has 15 amino acids. The J segment lost 6 bases and the V segment lost 0 bases, leaving 4 bases of the junction unmatched. Germline V CDR1 and CDR2: ENHRY, SYGVKD. Here the CDR3 reads CAISESRTGGFEQYF. The CDR3 DNA reads as TGTGCCATCAGTGAGTCACGGACAGGGGGCTTCGAGCAGTACTTC.

V gene TRBV2 combines with J gene TRBJ2-5, with D possibly TRBD2 on 6 matching bases. CDR3 length equals 12 residues. V gave up 8 bases and J gave up 5 bases, with 12 bases separating them. CDR1 is SNHLY, CDR2 FYNNEI, per germline. CDR3 sequence: CASLTRGETQYF. The CDR3 coding sequence is TGTGCCAGCCTTACCCGGGGGGAGACCCAGTACTTC.

This clone was counted once. The chain carries TRBV5-1 and TRBJ1-4; D unclear. The ends were cut back, 0 bases at V and 8 bases at J, with 14 bases in the middle. This CDR3 spans 15 amino acids. Germline CDR1 reads SGHRS; CDR2 reads YFSETQ. CDR3 nucleotide sequence: TGCGCCAGCAGCTTGGGAGCGGGGAGTACGGAAAAACTGTTTTTT. Protein: CASSLGAGSTEKLFF.

The genes are TRBV5-8 and TRBJ2-5; D is unresolved. In germline, CDR1 is SGHTS, CDR2 YDEGEE. There are 14 residues in the CDR3. Trimming cost V 0 bases and J 2 bases, with 8 bases left between them. Here the CDR3 reads CASSLDSLQETQYF. The CDR3 DNA sequence: TGTGCCAGCAGCTTGGATTCGCTACAAGAGACCCAGTACTTC.

Of note for this clone: The same CDR3 arises from other DNA sequences in this sample as well. This chain joins TRBV6-4 and TRBJ2-2; possible D gene TRBD1, 6 bases. Between the trimmed V and J ends, which lost 6 bases and 1 base, there was a span of 9 bases. The CDR3 loop spans 14 amino acids. Germline CDR1 is MRHNA and CDR2 is SNTAGT. CDR3 loop: CASSEQGNTGELFF. Written as DNA, the CDR3 is TGTGCCAGCAGCGAACAGGGGAACACCGGGGAGCTGTTTTTT.